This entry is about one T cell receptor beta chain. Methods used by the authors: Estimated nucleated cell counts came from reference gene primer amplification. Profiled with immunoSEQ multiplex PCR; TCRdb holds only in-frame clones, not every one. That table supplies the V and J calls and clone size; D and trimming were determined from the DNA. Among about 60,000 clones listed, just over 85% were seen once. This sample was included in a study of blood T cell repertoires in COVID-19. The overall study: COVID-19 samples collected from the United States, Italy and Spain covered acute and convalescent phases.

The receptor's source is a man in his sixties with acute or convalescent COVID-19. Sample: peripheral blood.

CDR3 amino acids: CASSITLDSYNEQFF. The CDR3 DNA reads as TGTGCCAGCAGCATCACTCTAGACTCCTACAATGAGCAGTTCTTC. The chain links TRBV7-3 to TRBJ2-1; D gene uncertain. The CDR3 has 15 amino acids. V was trimmed by 5 bases and J by 0 bases, leaving 11 bases between them. Germline lookup yields CDR1 SGHTA and CDR2 FQGTGA.